The source of this T cell receptor (beta chain) is a study of blood T cell repertoires in COVID-19. Study-wide background: Samples representing acute and convalescent COVID-19 were sourced from the United States, Italy and Spain.

This clone has just one count. Germline-derived CDR1 and CDR2 are SGHVS and FQNEAQ. Deletions cut 1 base from V and 6 bases from J, with 11 bases between. The CDR3 sequence is 14 residues long. Assay: immunoSEQ multiplex PCR; the TCRdb copy retains only in-frame clones and omits some. The repertoire holds approximately 330,000 clones, with 88% as singletons. This rearrangement joins TRBV7-8 to TRBJ2-3; tentatively, D is TRBD2 (6 bases). The sequencing sample was made of peripheral blood. This TCR was recovered from a woman aged 45-60 years with active or convalescent COVID-19. In DNA form, the CDR3 reads TGTGCCAGCAGCTTAGATGCGGGGACGGATACGCAGTATTTT. Residues: CASSLDAGTDTQYF.